Listed here are 15 T cell receptor beta chains from one sample, sequenced in a study of lung T cells in sarcoidosis with Löfgren's syndrome. TCRdb re-derived calls from the reads in MiXCR, one entry per CDR3 protein. This sample yields roughly 63,000 distinct CDR3 sequences, of which around 21% are seen a single time; about 2.5% belongs to the top ten. The sample consisted of CD4+ T cells from PBMCs. Receptors originate from a human donor with sarcoidosis (Löfgren's syndrome or another form), or a control subject (not recorded which).

In the case of this clonotype: A much larger clone is a single base away; this may be a read error. V and J are TRBV28 and TRBJ1-1; possibly TRBD1 for D (5 bases). CDR3 length: 15 residues. Germline V CDR1 and CDR2: MDHEN, SYDVKM. CDR3 sequence: CVSSLWETDNTEAFF. As DNA, the CDR3 is TGTGTCAGCAGTTTATGGGAGACAGATAACACTGAAGCTTTCTTT.

This clonotype has at least ten counts. The chain joins TRBV6-2 or TRBV6-3 to TRBJ2-3; 12 positions agree with TRBD2. There are 16 residues in the CDR3. Germline trimming cut 2 bases from V and 3 bases from J; bases unmatched to any gene: 3. Germline V gene data show CDR1 as MNHEY and CDR2 as SVGEGT. The CDR3 spells CASSYPSGRVTDTQYF. Here the CDR3 DNA reads TGTGCCAGCAGTTACCCTAGCGGGAGGGTTACAGATACGCAGTATTTT.

This clonotype was recorded many times. J is TRBJ2-1 and V is TRBV24-1; 8 nucleotides line up with TRBD1. Trimming took 3 bases from V and 6 from J; bases not matched to a gene: 6. CDR3 size: 15 residues. Germline assignment: CDR1 KGHDR and CDR2 SFDVKD. The CDR3 nucleotides read TGTGCCACCAGTGATGCCCCAGGGGGCGGCAATGAGCAGTTCTTC. Its translation is CATSDAPGGGNEQFF.

This clonotype was seen ten or more times. This chain joins TRBV7-3 and TRBJ2-6; 7 bases align to TRBD2. This CDR3 is 17 amino acids long. In germline, CDR1 is SGHTA, CDR2 FQGTGA. J was trimmed by 0 bases and V by 5 bases; bases with no gene match: 7. In nucleotides, the CDR3 is TGTGCCAGCAGCCCAGGACTAGTCCCCTCTGGGGCCAACGTCCTGACTTTC. The encoded protein is CASSPGLVPSGANVLTF.

This clonotype occurred many times. The chain joins TRBV27 to TRBJ2-7; 9 bases line up with TRBD2. Germline lookup yields CDR1 MNHEY and CDR2 SMNVEV (reference sequence). V shed 8 bases and J 5 bases; nucleotides not matched to a gene: 10. The CDR3 has 14 amino acids. The CDR3 DNA sequence: TGTGCCAGCGCTGCCGGGACTAGCTACCACGAGCAGTACGTC. Protein product: CASAAGTSYHEQYV.

This clonotype was observed a handful of times. CDR3 region: CSARDGKQGAETQYF. Written as DNA, the CDR3 is TGCAGTGCTAGAGATGGGAAACAGGGGGCTGAGACCCAGTACTTC. The rearrangement joins TRBV20-1 to TRBJ2-5; 9 nucleotides match TRBD1. The germline V gene has CDR1 DFQATT and CDR2 SNEGSKA (reference sequence). J gave up 5 bases and V 0 bases, and 7 bases lay outside the gene matches. The length of the CDR3 is 15 residues.

This chain links TRBV29-1 with TRBJ2-7; D is undetermined. Germline CDR1 reads SQVTM; CDR2 reads ANQGSEA. V was shortened by 7 bases and J by 0 bases, with 10 bases between the two germline ends. The CDR3 has 12 amino acids. In DNA form, the CDR3 reads TGCAGCGGAGCGAAGAGCTCCTACGAGCAGTACGTC. It yields the protein CSGAKSSYEQYV.

V is TRBV18 and J is TRBJ1-2; D is possibly TRBD1 (5 bases). CDR1 is KGHSH and CDR2 is LQKENI in the germline V gene. The CDR3 extends over 17 amino acids. The V and J ends lost 3 bases and 2 bases respectively, with 19 bases between them. The CDR3 region is CASSPGGAENVNYGYTF. In nucleotides, the CDR3 is TGTGCCAGCTCACCTGGCGGGGCCGAAAATGTAAACTATGGCTACACCTTC.

A note on this clonotype: A much larger clone is a single base away; this may be a read error. CDR3: CSATPGGADTQYF. CDR3 in DNA: TGCAGTGCTACCCCAGGAGGCGCAGATACGCAGTATTTT. The V call is TRBV20-1, the J call TRBJ2-3; the D gene is possibly TRBD2 (5 bases). Germline V gene data show CDR1 as DFQATT and CDR2 as SNEGSKA (reference sequence). Trimming shortened V by 4 bases and J by 4 bases, and 12 bases separated the two germline ends. The CDR3 consists of 13 residues.

This clonotype was picked up many times. The J gene is TRBJ2-5, the V gene TRBV7-2; 10 bases are a match to TRBD2. This CDR3 region has 16 residues. Germline V lookup: CDR1 SGHTA, CDR2 FQGNSA. The trim removed 5 bases at V and 2 bases at J, leaving 8 bases unmatched. The CDR3 is CASSHSLAGGQETQYF. The CDR3 DNA reads as TGTGCCAGCAGCCACAGCTTAGCGGGAGGACAAGAGACCCAGTACTTC.

The CDR3 sequence: CASNEGYYNEQFF. The CDR3 DNA sequence: TGTGCCAGCAATGAGGGGTACTACAATGAGCAGTTCTTC. J is TRBJ2-1 and V is TRBV2; perhaps D is TRBD1 or TRBD2 (5 bases each). This CDR3 has 13 residues. Germline CDR1 reads SNHLY; CDR2 reads FYNNEI. Between the trimmed V and J ends, which lost 7 bases and 3 bases, there was a span of 10 bases.

Details on this clonotype: A read error may explain this, as a much larger clone is one base away. The chain uses TRBV7-9 and TRBJ2-3, with a weak D call TRBD2 (7 bases). The V gene's germline CDR1 is SEHNR and CDR2 FQNEAQ (reference sequence). The CDR3 has 14 residues. In DNA, the CDR3 is TGTGCCAGCAGCTTAGCGGGGGGGCCGGATACGAAGTATTTT. Translation: CASSLAGGPDTKYF.

In this sample, this clonotype turned up many times. This chain links TRBV4-3 with TRBJ2-3; 7 positions agree with TRBD2. The J segment lost 0 bases and the V segment lost 6 bases, leaving 9 bases of the junction unmatched. There are 16 residues in the CDR3. The V gene's germline CDR1 is LGHNA and CDR2 YSLEER. This CDR3 reads CASRSSSGGSTDTQYF. The CDR3 bases are TGCGCCAGCAGATCATCTAGCGGAGGAAGCACAGATACGCAGTATTTT.

In its sample, this clonotype was seen many times. This chain's CDR3 is CASATFMGQGRDGYTF. The DNA of the CDR3 is TGTGCCAGCGCTACGTTTATGGGACAGGGGAGGGATGGCTACACCTTC. The genes are TRBV6-1 and TRBJ1-2, with 10 bases identical to TRBD1. With V trimmed by 8 bases and J by 6 bases, 15 bases remained unmatched. The CDR3 totals 16 residues. Germline-derived CDR1 and CDR2 are MNHNS and SASEGT.

In the case of this clonotype: A single base separates this from a much larger clone, so it may be a read error. CDR3 region: CATSSPGISPYF. CDR3 in DNA: TGTGCCACCAGCAGCCCGGGGATATCTCCGTACTTC. The rearrangement joins TRBV15 to TRBJ2-5, with D tentatively TRBD2 (5 bases). Germline assignment: CDR1 LNHNV and CDR2 YYDKDF (reference sequence). This CDR3 has 12 amino acids. The ends were cut back, 3 bases at V and 13 bases at J, with 15 bases in the middle.